A single sample is the source of the 29 T cell receptor beta chains below, sequenced in a study of blood T cell repertoires in COVID-19. This table comes from immunoSEQ multiplex PCR, and its TCRdb copy is limited to in-frame clones, with some not included. This table holds 120,000 or so clones, about 90% found once. The sample comprised peripheral blood. These receptors were taken from a human donor in a cohort sampled during active COVID-19.

This sequence joins TRBV28 and TRBJ1-2; D may be TRBD1 (6 bases). Trimming left V 3 bases short and J 4 bases short, with 12 bases between. The CDR3 has 14 residues. Germline CDR1 is MDHEN and CDR2 is SYDVKM. The CDR3 DNA reads TGTGCCAGCAGTTTCGGACAGCTCATCTATGGCTACACCTTC. Its protein product is CASSFGQLIYGYTF.

The chain recombines TRBV5-1 with TRBJ1-1, with 9 bases aligning to TRBD1. With 7 bases clipped from V and 11 bases from J, the junction kept 18 bases outside the gene matches. The length of the CDR3 is 15 residues. Germline values: CDR1 SGHRS, CDR2 YFSETQ. In DNA form, the CDR3 reads TGCGCCAGCGGGACAGGGTATCAGGATGTAGCGGCGGCTTTCTTT. It codes for CASGTGYQDVAAAFF.

This clone was seen just once. The chain links TRBV28 to TRBJ1-2; 8 bases are a match to TRBD1. Germline V lookup: CDR1 MDHEN, CDR2 SYDVKM. J gave up 4 bases and V 7 bases, and 14 bases lay outside the gene matches. The CDR3 covers 16 residues. CDR3 in DNA: TGTGCCAGCAATATACCCCTGGGGACAGGCATCTATGGCTACACCTTC. Its protein product is CASNIPLGTGIYGYTF.

The table lists this clone with a few counts. The genes are TRBV29-1 and TRBJ1-2; 10 bases match TRBD1. Germline V gene lookup returns CDR1 SQVTM and CDR2 ANQGSEA. The J segment lost 4 bases and the V segment lost 6 bases, leaving 5 bases of the junction unmatched. The CDR3 loop spans 13 amino acids. CDR3 residues: CSVPRQGAYGYTF. The CDR3 nucleotides are TGCAGCGTCCCCCGACAGGGGGCCTATGGCTACACCTTC.

Only one count was recorded for this clone. The chain couples TRBV2 to TRBJ2-7, with D perhaps TRBD1 (6 bases). Germline CDR1 reads SNHLY; CDR2 reads FYNNEI. This CDR3 has 14 residues. Trimming pared 3 bases from V and 6 bases from J, leaving 15 bases between. This chain's CDR3 is CASSEDSVYSEQYF. Written as DNA, the CDR3 is TGTGCCAGCAGTGAGGACAGTGTGTACTCCGAGCAGTACTTC. The variable domain in full, completed from reference TRBV2 and TRBJ2-7, reads EPEVTQTPSHQVTQMGQEVILRCVPISNHLYFYWYRQILGQKVEFLVSFYNNEISEKSEIFDDQFSVERPDGSNFTLKIRSTKLEDSAMYFCASSEDSVYSEQYFGPGTRLTVT.

The V and J genes are TRBV6-5 and TRBJ1-6; D not certain. This CDR3 has 15 amino acids. Germline V gene lookup returns CDR1 MNHEY and CDR2 SVGAGI. V lost 0 bases and J lost 6, with 9 bases in between. The CDR3 reads CASSYSVTGNSPLHF. CDR3 nucleotides: TGTGCCAGCAGTTACTCTGTTACCGGTAATTCACCCCTCCACTTT.

The genes are TRBV5-1 and TRBJ2-3; 7 bases align to TRBD2. This CDR3 is 12 amino acids long. Germline assignment: CDR1 SGHRS and CDR2 YFSETQ. V trimming: 5 bases; J trimming: 6 bases; junction bases outside the gene matches: 3. The CDR3 nucleotides read TGCGCCAGCAGTCCAGCGGGGGATACGCAGTATTTT. This codes for CASSPAGDTQYF.

V gene TRBV5-1 combines with J gene TRBJ2-3; D not certain. This CDR3 has 15 residues. V gave up 4 bases and J gave up 0 bases, with 12 bases separating them. The germline V gene has CDR1 SGHRS and CDR2 YFSETQ. CDR3 in DNA: TGCGCCAGCAGCGAACGATTACTAAGCACAGATACGCAGTATTTT. This encodes CASSERLLSTDTQYF.

The CDR3 coding sequence is TGTGCCAGCAGCCTTCGGACAGGGGATCAGCCCCAGCATTTT. This gives the protein CASSLRTGDQPQHF. J is TRBJ1-5 and V is TRBV7-8; 9 positions agree with TRBD1. Germline CDR1 is SGHVS and CDR2 is FQNEAQ. The CDR3 sequence is 14 residues long. The J segment lost 5 bases and the V segment lost 5 bases, leaving 4 bases of the junction unmatched.

The rearrangement uses TRBV19 and TRBJ2-5; 8 bases agree with TRBD2. V gave up 3 bases and J gave up 6 bases; unmatched junction bases: 3. Germline CDR1 LNHDA, CDR2 SQIVND (reference sequence). The CDR3 is 13 amino acids. The CDR3 DNA reads as TGTGCCAGTAGTATGGGACTAGATAAGACCCAGTACTTC. The encoded protein is CASSMGLDKTQYF.

The chain joins TRBV7-9 to TRBJ2-5; 8 positions agree with TRBD1. The CDR3 is 14 residues long. CDR1 is SEHNR, CDR2 FQNEAQ, per germline (reference sequence). The V segment lost 0 bases and the J segment 5 bases; nucleotides outside the gene matches: 2. CDR3 DNA sequence: TGTGCCAGCAGCTTAGCGACAGGGGTGGAGACCCAGTACTTC. This translates into CASSLATGVETQYF.

This chain connects TRBV2 to TRBJ1-5; D is perhaps TRBD1 (6 bases). V lost 4 bases and J 4 bases, leaving 20 bases between the germline ends. This CDR3 has 17 amino acids. CDR1 SNHLY and CDR2 FYNNEI come from the germline V gene. Written as DNA, the CDR3 is TGTGCCAGCAGTGGCGTTGCGGGGGCCTTTCGAAATCAGCCCCAGCATTTT. This gives the protein CASSGVAGAFRNQPQHF.

This chain uses TRBV14 with TRBJ1-1, with D possibly being TRBD1 (6 bases). The CDR3 spans 13 residues. Germline V lookup: CDR1 SGHDN, CDR2 FVKESK. Trimming took off 2 bases at V and 4 bases at J, with 8 bases between the two ends. The chain's CDR3 is CASSQSGVTEAFF. The CDR3 DNA follows: TGTGCCAGCAGCCAATCAGGGGTCACTGAAGCTTTCTTT. The variable domain in full, completed from reference TRBV14 and TRBJ1-1, reads EAGVTQFPSHSVIEKGQTVTLRCDPISGHDNLYWYRRVMGKEIKFLLHFVKESKQDESGMPNNRFLAERTGGTYSTLKVQPAELEDSGVYFCASSQSGVTEAFFGQGTRLTVV.

This chain's CDR3 is CASSPTKNSNQPQHF. The CDR3, as DNA: TGTGCCAGCTCACCAACAAAAAATAGCAATCAGCCCCAGCATTTT. This chain joins TRBV18 and TRBJ1-5; D is unresolved. V was cut by 2 bases and J by 0 bases, with 8 bases left in between. Germline values: CDR1 KGHSH, CDR2 LQKENI. CDR3 length equals 15 residues.

CDR3: CASSFSGRNTGELFF. DNA of the CDR3: TGCGCCAGCAGTTTTAGCGGGAGGAACACCGGGGAGCTGTTTTTT. The chain has TRBV10-1 and TRBJ2-2; TRBD2 matches 9 bases. The germline V gene encodes CDR1 WNHNN and CDR2 SYGVQD (reference sequence). The V gene end was trimmed by 5 bases and the J gene end by 1 base; junction bases not matched to a gene: 2. This CDR3 has 15 amino acids.

The chain recombines TRBV6-5 with TRBJ2-7; TRBD1 aligns across 12 bases. The CDR3 runs to 15 residues. In germline, CDR1 is MNHEY, CDR2 SVGAGI. V lost 2 bases, J lost 5 bases, and 4 bases stayed unmatched. The CDR3 bases are TGTGCCAGCAGTTACCCCCGGGACAGGGGGCACGAGCAGTACTTC. It codes for CASSYPRDRGHEQYF.

The table lists this clone with a count of one. The chain recombines TRBV11-3 with TRBJ2-5, with 10 bases that match TRBD1. From germline, CDR1 is SGHNT and CDR2 YENEEA. This CDR3 has 15 residues. V trimming: 5 bases; J trimming: 2 bases; junction bases outside the gene matches: 5. In DNA, the CDR3 is TGTGCCAGCAGCCCGGACAGGGGGAGACAAGAGACCCAGTACTTC. Its translation: CASSPDRGRQETQYF.

The rearrangement joins TRBV6-5 to TRBJ2-7, with TRBD1 matching 9 bases. Trimming removed 10 bases from V and 5 bases from J; junction bases left unmatched: 12. The CDR3 length is 14 residues. CDR1 is MNHEY and CDR2 is SVGAGI in the germline V gene. CDR3 nucleotides: TGTGCCACCGTTACCGGGACAGGGTTCCACGAGCAGTACTTC. Amino acid sequence: CATVTGTGFHEQYF.

The chain joins TRBV5-4 to TRBJ2-3; TRBD2 aligns across 7 bases. Germline assignment: CDR1 SGHNT and CDR2 YYREEE (reference sequence). V trimming: 3 bases; J trimming: 2 bases; junction bases outside the gene matches: 15. This CDR3 has 18 amino acids. CDR3 region: CASSSGGPSSGLTDTQYF. In DNA, the CDR3 is TGTGCCAGCAGCTCCGGAGGGCCCTCTAGCGGCCTCACAGATACGCAGTATTTT.

For this clone: Other DNA sequences in this sample translate to the same CDR3. J is TRBJ2-3 and V is TRBV28, with D perhaps TRBD2 (5 bases). CDR3 length: 14 residues. V was pared by 3 bases and J by 0 bases, with 7 bases between. CDR1 and CDR2 (germline): MDHEN, SYDVKM. The chain's CDR3 is CASSFRTSTDTQYF. CDR3 in DNA: TGTGCCAGCAGTTTCCGGACTAGCACAGATACGCAGTATTTT.

DNA for the CDR3: TGTGCCAGCAGTTCCCCCGGGACTAGCATATACGAGCAGTACTTC. It yields the protein CASSSPGTSIYEQYF. V and J are TRBV27 and TRBJ2-7; 9 nucleotides agree with TRBD2. Germline CDR1 and CDR2: MNHEY and SMNVEV (reference sequence). The J segment lost 4 bases and the V segment lost 4 bases, leaving 8 bases of the junction unmatched. The CDR3 is 15 amino acids.

The chain is built from TRBV28 and TRBJ1-5; 12 nucleotides align to TRBD1. The CDR3 sequence is 19 residues long. With V trimmed by 5 bases and J by 0 bases, 11 bases remained unmatched. Germline CDR1 reads MDHEN; CDR2 reads SYDVKM. The CDR3 reads CASSAPGQGALYSNQPQHF. CDR3 nucleotides: TGTGCCAGCAGTGCTCCGGGACAGGGGGCCCTATATAGCAATCAGCCCCAGCATTTT.

V usage is TRBV2 and J usage is TRBJ2-4; TRBD1 agrees at 7 bases. After removal of 6 bases from V and 10 bases from J, the junction contained 9 bases not matched to a gene. The CDR3 runs 13 residues. The germline V gene has CDR1 SNHLY and CDR2 FYNNEI. The CDR3 nucleotides read TGTGCCAGCAGCGTTGACAGGGAAATTATTCAGTACTTC. The encoded protein is CASSVDREIIQYF.

This chain connects TRBV29-1 to TRBJ1-1; D is possibly TRBD1 (5 bases). With 7 bases removed from V and 5 bases from J, the gap between germline ends came to 20 bases. Germline V CDR1 and CDR2: SQVTM, ANQGSEA. This CDR3 comprises 14 residues. CDR3 sequence reads: CSAQTGGVRTEAFF. The CDR3 DNA is TGCAGCGCCCAGACGGGGGGAGTGAGAACTGAAGCTTTCTTT.

V is TRBV10-3 and J is TRBJ2-6, with D possibly being TRBD1 (6 bases). Germline CDR1 ENHRY, CDR2 SYGVKD. The V end was cut by 4 bases, the J end by 0 bases, with 16 bases between. The length of the CDR3 is 18 residues. CDR3 bases: TGTGCCATCAGTGGTGGACAGCAAGCCCCCTCTGGGGCCAACGTCCTGACTTTC. Translating it yields CAISGGQQAPSGANVLTF.

This clone was recorded once. The chain has TRBV29-1 and TRBJ1-1; D perhaps matches TRBD1 (5 bases). This CDR3 spans 13 amino acids. The germline V gene has CDR1 SQVTM and CDR2 ANQGSEA. V was clipped by 7 bases and J by 6 bases, with 18 bases between them. Written as DNA, the CDR3 is TGCAGCGCCGGGCAGGGCATGAGCCCTGAAGCTTTCTTT. It encodes CSAGQGMSPEAFF.

This chain links TRBV18 with TRBJ2-2; 8 bases align to TRBD1. The CDR3 has 14 amino acids. Germline CDR1 is KGHSH and CDR2 is LQKENI. V trimming: 3 bases; J trimming: 6 bases; junction bases outside the gene matches: 3. The CDR3 is CASSPETGAGELFF. The CDR3 DNA follows: TGTGCCAGCTCACCGGAGACAGGGGCCGGGGAGCTGTTTTTT.

The chain is built from TRBV30 and TRBJ2-6, with D tentatively TRBD2 (5 bases). The CDR3 extends over 16 amino acids. Germline V CDR1 and CDR2: GTSNPN, SVGIG (reference sequence). V was trimmed by 8 bases and J by 0 bases, leaving 17 bases between them. CDR3 region: CAEEETPRSGANVLTF. CDR3 coding DNA: TGTGCCGAGGAGGAGACGCCCCGCTCTGGGGCCAACGTCCTGACTTTC.

This CDR3 reads CASSGGTSGTYEQYF. CDR3 bases: TGTGCCAGCAGCGGAGGGACTAGCGGAACCTACGAGCAGTACTTC. The chain recombines TRBV3-1 (or the pseudogene TRBV3-2) with TRBJ2-7; 11 bases align to TRBD2. CDR1 is LGHDT, CDR2 YNNKEL, per germline (reference sequence). The junction had 5 bases not matched to a gene; V was cut back by 5 bases and J by 2 bases. This CDR3 spans 15 amino acids.